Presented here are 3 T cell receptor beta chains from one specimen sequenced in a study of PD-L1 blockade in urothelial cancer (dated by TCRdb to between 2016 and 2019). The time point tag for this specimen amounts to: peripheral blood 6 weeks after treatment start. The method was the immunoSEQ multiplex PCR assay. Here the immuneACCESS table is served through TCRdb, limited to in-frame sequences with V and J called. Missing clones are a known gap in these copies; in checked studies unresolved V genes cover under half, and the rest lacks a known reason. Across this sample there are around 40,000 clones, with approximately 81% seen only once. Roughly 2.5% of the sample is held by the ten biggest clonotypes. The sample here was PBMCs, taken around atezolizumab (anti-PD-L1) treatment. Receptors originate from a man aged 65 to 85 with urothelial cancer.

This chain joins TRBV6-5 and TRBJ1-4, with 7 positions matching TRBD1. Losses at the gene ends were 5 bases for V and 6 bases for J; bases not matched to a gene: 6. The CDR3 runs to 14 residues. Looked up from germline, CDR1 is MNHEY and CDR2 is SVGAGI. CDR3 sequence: CASSPGTEDEKLFF. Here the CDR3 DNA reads TGTGCCAGCAGTCCCGGGACAGAGGATGAAAAACTGTTTTTT.

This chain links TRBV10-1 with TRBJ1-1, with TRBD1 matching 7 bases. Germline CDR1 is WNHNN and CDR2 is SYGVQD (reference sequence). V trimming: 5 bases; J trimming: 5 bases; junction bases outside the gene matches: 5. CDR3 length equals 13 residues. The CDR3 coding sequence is TGCGCCAGCAGTTCCTCAGGGGGGACTGAAGCTTTCTTT. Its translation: CASSSSGGTEAFF.

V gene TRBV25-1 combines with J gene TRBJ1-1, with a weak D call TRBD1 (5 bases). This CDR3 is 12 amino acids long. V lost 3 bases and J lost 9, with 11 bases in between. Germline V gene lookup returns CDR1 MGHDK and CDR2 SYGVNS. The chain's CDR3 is CASSEPGKKAFF. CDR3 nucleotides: TGTGCCAGCAGTGAGCCAGGGAAAAAAGCTTTCTTT.